The TCR beta chain under discussion was sequenced for a study of radiation and T cells in renal cell carcinoma. Study-wide findings and caveats: Top tumor clonotypes rose in blood 2 weeks post-radiation, then contracted.

Time point denoted: blood 4 weeks post-SBRT, at nephrectomy. Treatment given: 15 Gy SBRT to primary tumor, nephrectomy 4 weeks later. Nephrectomy followed 15 Gy stereotactic body radiation by 4 weeks. After SBRT, blood was collected at 2 and 4 weeks, plus baseline. Profiling relied on immunoSEQ multiplex PCR, and the TCRdb table lists in-frame clones only, not all of them. The data show around 180,000 clones, about 88% seen once. The ends were cut back, 0 bases at V and 8 bases at J, with 13 bases in the middle. CDR1 and CDR2 (germline): LGHNA, YSLEER. The CDR3 covers 14 residues. For this clone: Antigen specificity is unknown.

The V gene is TRBV4-3, the J gene TRBJ1-2, with D hard to call. This TCR derives from a woman aged 45-59 years with renal cell carcinoma. The sequences come from blood, collected from a patient whose treatment included radiotherapy and nephrectomy. The CDR3 here is CASSQDLDPGGYTF. In nucleotides, the CDR3 is TGCGCCAGCAGCCAAGATTTGGATCCTGGCGGCTACACCTTC.